This T cell receptor (beta chain) was observed in a study of blood T cell repertoires in COVID-19. Study context: Sources were T cells, B-cell-depleted T cells, or PBMCs; the material itself was cDNA or gDNA.

As handled by the study authors: Reference gene primer amplification in the assay estimated nucleated cell counts. Data came from immunoSEQ multiplex PCR; TCRdb stores just in-frame clones and leaves some out. V and J calls plus clone size are reproduced from that table; the DNA served to infer D and trimming. The sample contains hundreds of thousands of clones, about four fifths of which appear only once. Losses at the gene ends were 3 bases for V and 3 bases for J; bases not matched to a gene: 14. This CDR3 region has 17 residues. Germline values: CDR1 SQVTM, CDR2 ANQGSEA. The chain uses TRBV29-1 and TRBJ1-1; 9 nucleotides agree with TRBD1. The sequence derives from an elderly woman with acute or convalescent COVID-19. Specimen: peripheral blood. The CDR3 is CSVETFGGNRGHTEAFF. CDR3 coding DNA: TGCAGCGTTGAGACCTTCGGAGGGAACAGGGGGCACACTGAAGCTTTCTTT.